This T cell receptor beta chain was recorded in a study of radiotherapy plus CTLA-4 blockade in lung cancer. Study information: For approximately 19% of patients, objective responses occurred, and about 33% had disease control.

Study-level points and caveats: Per reports, early blood T cell clone dynamics, plus interferon-beta, forecast response most strongly. Tumor-origin TCR clones grew in blood after radiotherapy plus ipilimumab.

This CDR3 is built from 15 residues. V shed 2 bases and J 5 bases; nucleotides not matched to a gene: 4. Germline assignment: CDR1 SGHTA and CDR2 FQGTGA. Comment on this clone: Its antigen remains unknown.

Only in-frame clones appear in the TCRdb table, and some are missing; sequencing was by immunoSEQ multiplex PCR. Altogether around 110,000 clones are present, 80% to 90% being singletons, with the ten largest covering roughly 6.9%. Each patient with chemo-refractory metastatic non-small-cell lung cancer was treated with focal radiation plus CTLA-4 blockade using ipilimumab. The source is a human donor with non-small cell lung cancer that progressed on radiotherapy plus ipilimumab. This chain links TRBV7-3 with TRBJ2-1; TRBD2 matches at 9 bases. The sample was peripheral blood, taken from a patient treated with radiotherapy plus ipilimumab. The DNA of the CDR3 is TGTGCCAGCAGCTTAGGGACTAGCAGGAACAATGAGCAGTTCTTC. This encodes CASSLGTSRNNEQFF.